The next 26 T cell receptor beta chains were all read from a single sample in a study of blood T cell repertoires in COVID-19. The table came from immunoSEQ multiplex PCR; TCRdb's copy has only in-frame clones and leaves some out. The sample comprises fewer than 200,000 clones, about 88% of which are singletons, and about 2.5% rests with the top ten. Input material: peripheral blood. The origin of the receptors is a man aged 35 to 55 with active or convalescent COVID-19.

This clone was seen more than once but under ten times. J is TRBJ1-5 and V is TRBV28, with 9 positions matching TRBD1. Germline values: CDR1 MDHEN, CDR2 SYDVKM. CDR3 length: 17 amino acids. V lost 5 bases to trimming and J lost 7 bases; unmatched junction nucleotides: 15. The CDR3 nucleotides read TGTGCCAGCAGTCCAACGTCCGGGACAGGGTACCGCCAGCCCCAGCATTTT. It codes for CASSPTSGTGYRQPQHF.

This chain uses TRBV13 with TRBJ2-7, with D tentatively TRBD1 (6 bases). V lost 1 base to trimming and J lost 4 bases, with 17 bases between them. In germline, CDR1 is PRHDT, CDR2 FYEKMQ (reference sequence). The CDR3 is made up of 16 amino acids. The CDR3 DNA follows: TGTGCCAGCAGCTTAGCGAAGACAGGTGCAGTGTACGAGCAGTACTTC. Translation: CASSLAKTGAVYEQYF.

The chain combines TRBV7-6 with TRBJ1-2, with D possibly TRBD1 on 6 matching bases. Trimming stripped 1 base from V and 4 bases from J, with 16 bases between. The germline V gene encodes CDR1 SGHVS and CDR2 FNYEAQ. CDR3 size: 16 residues. CDR3 in amino acids: CASSLGSRDTSYGYTF. CDR3 DNA: TGTGCCAGCAGCTTAGGCTCCCGGGACACAAGCTATGGCTACACCTTC.

The V and J genes are TRBV5-4 and TRBJ2-3; perhaps TRBD2 as D (6 bases). CDR1 is SGHNT, CDR2 YYREEE, per germline (reference sequence). The ends were cut back, 5 bases at V and 2 bases at J, with 9 bases in the middle. The CDR3 consists of 13 residues. The CDR3 nucleotides are TGTGCCAGCAGACGGGACTCCACAGATACGCAGTATTTT. This sequence encodes CASRRDSTDTQYF.

This chain uses TRBV28 with TRBJ1-1; a weak D match, TRBD1 (5 bases). This CDR3 comprises 13 residues. Germline V CDR1 and CDR2: MDHEN, SYDVKM. The V and J ends lost 6 bases and 11 bases respectively, with 19 bases between them. CDR3 coding DNA: TGTGCCAGCAGCTATGGGACTGTTCGGAGGGCTTTCTTT. This sequence encodes CASSYGTVRRAFF.

The rearrangement links TRBV29-1 to TRBJ1-1; 9 bases are a match to TRBD1. The CDR3 has 13 residues. Germline V lookup: CDR1 SQVTM, CDR2 ANQGSEA. The J segment lost 6 bases and the V segment lost 6 bases, leaving 8 bases of the junction unmatched. This CDR3 reads CSVGDRGLSEAFF. CDR3 DNA sequence: TGCAGCGTGGGAGACAGGGGGTTGTCTGAAGCTTTCTTT.

The chain is built from TRBV10-3 and TRBJ1-1, with D perhaps TRBD1 (5 bases). The V gene's germline CDR1 is ENHRY and CDR2 SYGVKD. V lost 0 bases to trimming and J lost 5 bases, with 19 bases between them. The CDR3 has 17 residues. This chain's CDR3 is CAISESVSGFKSTEAFF. Here the CDR3 DNA reads TGTGCCATCAGTGAGTCGGTGTCAGGGTTTAAGTCGACTGAAGCTTTCTTT.

V usage is TRBV27 and J usage is TRBJ1-4; D might be TRBD1 (6 bases). V shed 5 bases and J shed 4 bases, with 17 bases lying between them. The CDR3 is 16 residues long. Germline V gene lookup returns CDR1 MNHEY and CDR2 SMNVEV (reference sequence). The CDR3 DNA follows: TGTGCCAGCAGTCCTTCAAGGGGGGGTCTTAATGAAAAACTGTTTTTT. It yields the protein CASSPSRGGLNEKLFF.

The chain uses TRBV6-5 and TRBJ2-7; 8 positions agree with TRBD1. Germline V gene lookup returns CDR1 MNHEY and CDR2 SVGAGI. This CDR3 has 14 amino acids. The junction had 2 bases not matched to a gene; V was cut back by 0 bases and J by 4 bases. CDR3: CASSYSRGLYEQYF. The DNA of the CDR3 is TGTGCCAGCAGTTACTCCAGGGGGCTATACGAGCAGTACTTC.

V usage is TRBV18 and J usage is TRBJ2-7; a possible D gene is TRBD1 (6 bases). The CDR3 has 13 residues. Germline-derived CDR1 and CDR2 are KGHSH and LQKENI. Between the trimmed V and J ends, which lost 0 bases and 6 bases, there was a span of 9 bases. CDR3: CASSPPARGEQYF. The CDR3 coding sequence is TGTGCCAGCTCACCACCGGCCAGGGGCGAGCAGTACTTC.

The chain couples TRBV5-1 to TRBJ1-1; 8 bases fit TRBD1. This CDR3 is built from 13 residues. V trimming: 4 bases; J trimming: 7 bases; junction bases outside the gene matches: 6. Germline assignment: CDR1 SGHRS and CDR2 YFSETQ. CDR3 loop: CASSQTGAGEAFF. Here the CDR3 DNA reads TGCGCCAGCAGCCAGACAGGGGCTGGTGAAGCTTTCTTT.

V usage is TRBV30 and J usage is TRBJ2-7; D perhaps matches TRBD1 (6 bases). This CDR3 has 12 amino acids. Germline V gives CDR1 GTSNPN, CDR2 SVGIG (reference sequence). The V end was cut by 1 base, the J end by 3 bases, with 7 bases between. The CDR3 spells CAWSDRVYEQYF. The CDR3 nucleotides are TGTGCCTGGAGTGACAGGGTCTACGAGCAGTACTTC.

The CDR3 loop reads CASRASVTGELFF. The DNA of the CDR3 is TGTGCCTCACGGGCTAGCGTCACCGGGGAGCTGTTTTTT. The chain employs TRBV11-3 and TRBJ2-2, with D perhaps TRBD2 (6 bases). V was shortened by 11 bases and J by 4 bases, with 14 bases between the two germline ends. The germline gives CDR1 SGHNT, CDR2 YENEEA. This CDR3 is built from 13 residues.

The J gene is TRBJ2-7, the V gene TRBV6-1; weak D call: TRBD2 (7 bases). Germline V CDR1 and CDR2: MNHNS, SASEGT. CDR3 length: 14 amino acids. Between the trimmed V and J ends, which lost 6 bases and 3 bases, there was a span of 15 bases. CDR3 sequence reads: CASRPPGGIYEQYF. The CDR3 DNA reads as TGTGCCAGCAGACCTCCGGGGGGCATCTACGAGCAGTACTTC.

The rearrangement uses TRBV18 and TRBJ2-5; 11 bases line up with TRBD1. The CDR3 has 16 residues. V was pared by 3 bases and J by 5 bases, with 8 bases of the junction left unmatched. The germline V gene encodes CDR1 KGHSH and CDR2 LQKENI. The CDR3 region is CASSPFEDRGQETQYF. The CDR3 DNA follows: TGTGCCAGCTCACCGTTCGAGGACAGGGGGCAGGAGACCCAGTACTTC.

This clone was observed once. V usage is TRBV6-5 and J usage is TRBJ1-6, with D possibly being TRBD1 (5 bases). Germline CDR1 is MNHEY and CDR2 is SVGAGI. V was clipped by 2 bases and J by 8 bases, with 10 bases between them. The CDR3 loop spans 14 amino acids. This chain's CDR3 is CASSYTRQHSPLHF. CDR3 DNA sequence: TGTGCCAGCAGTTACACCAGACAGCATTCACCCCTCCACTTT.

The gene calls are TRBV20-1 and TRBJ2-5, with D unresolved. Germline assignment: CDR1 DFQATT and CDR2 SNEGSKA (reference sequence). There are 13 residues in the CDR3. V lost 3 bases, J lost 3 bases, and 11 bases lay in between. The CDR3 sequence is CSASGTYEETQYF. The CDR3 DNA reads TGCAGTGCTAGTGGTACATATGAAGAGACCCAGTACTTC.

The rearrangement links TRBV9 to TRBJ2-1; 9 bases are shared with TRBD2. V lost 3 bases and J lost 8; bases outside the gene matches: 6. The CDR3 contains 14 residues. Germline-derived CDR1 and CDR2 are SGDLS and YYNGEE. The CDR3 DNA sequence: TGTGCCAGCAGCGCCGCGGGGGGGCGCGATGAGCAGTTCTTC. Residues: CASSAAGGRDEQFF.

A single count supports this clone. The chain employs TRBV30 and TRBJ2-1, with 7 bases identical to TRBD2. The CDR3 has 16 residues. Germline V gives CDR1 GTSNPN, CDR2 SVGIG (reference sequence). V gave up 6 bases and J gave up 0 bases; unmatched junction bases: 11. Here the CDR3 reads CACPIGEGSSYNEQFF. The CDR3, as DNA: TGTGCCTGTCCTATTGGGGAGGGGAGCTCCTACAATGAGCAGTTCTTC.

This chain joins TRBV5-4 and TRBJ2-7, with 7 bases that match TRBD1. CDR3 length: 13 residues. V was pared by 3 bases and J by 3 bases, with 3 bases of the junction left unmatched. In germline, CDR1 is SGHNT, CDR2 YYREEE (reference sequence). The CDR3 spells CASSWTGNYEQYF. The CDR3 bases are TGTGCCAGCAGCTGGACAGGAAACTACGAGCAGTACTTC.

The chain is built from TRBV11-3 and TRBJ1-1; the match to TRBD1 covers 7 bases. The CDR3 is 14 residues long. From germline, CDR1 is SGHNT and CDR2 YENEEA. J lost 5 bases, V lost 4 bases, and 7 bases had no gene match. CDR3 sequence reads: CASSSGRGQTEAFF. The DNA for the CDR3 is TGTGCCAGCAGCTCCGGAAGGGGACAGACTGAAGCTTTCTTT.

The chain combines TRBV5-5 with TRBJ1-5; D not certain. The CDR3 has 16 residues. Germline V lookup: CDR1 SGHKS, CDR2 YYEKEE (reference sequence). V was cut by 3 bases and J by 6 bases, with 19 bases left in between. CDR3 coding DNA: TGTGCCAGCAGCTCTGCGGACGGACTCGGAAGTCAGCCCCAGCATTTT. The encoded protein is CASSSADGLGSQPQHF. Combining the CDR3 with reference TRBV5-5 and TRBJ1-5 gives the whole variable domain DAGVTQSPTHLIKTRGQQVTLRCSPISGHKSVSWYQQVLGQGPQFIFQYYEKEERGRGNFPDRFSARQFPNYSSELNVNALLLGDSALYLCASSSADGLGSQPQHFGDGTRLSIL.

The chain uses TRBV6-2 or TRBV6-3 and TRBJ1-1; TRBD1 matches at 10 bases. Germline V gene sequence: CDR1 MNHEY, CDR2 SVGEGT. The CDR3 is 14 residues long. J was trimmed by 8 bases and V by 6 bases; bases with no gene match: 9. The CDR3 is CASSSGTGVYEAFF. CDR3 DNA sequence: TGTGCCAGCAGCTCCGGGACAGGGGTTTACGAAGCTTTCTTT.

The rearrangement joins TRBV28 to TRBJ1-2; D ambiguous. The V end lost 2 bases, the J end lost 5 bases, and 12 bases lay between the germline ends. Germline V gives CDR1 MDHEN, CDR2 SYDVKM. The CDR3 consists of 14 residues. The CDR3 protein is CASSLGTGRYGYTF. For the CDR3, the DNA is TGTGCCAGCAGTTTAGGCACGGGGAGGTATGGCTACACCTTC.

The chain is built from TRBV18 and TRBJ2-7; the D gene is possibly TRBD2 (6 bases). V was clipped by 8 bases and J by 0 bases, with 11 bases between them. Germline V lookup: CDR1 KGHSH, CDR2 LQKENI. The CDR3 is 13 residues long. CDR3 residues: CASHGGASYEQYF. The DNA of the CDR3 is TGTGCCAGCCACGGGGGAGCCTCCTACGAGCAGTACTTC.

The gene calls are TRBV6-5 and TRBJ2-4; 7 nucleotides agree with TRBD1. The germline V gene has CDR1 MNHEY and CDR2 SVGAGI. The CDR3 consists of 10 residues. Losses at the gene ends were 6 bases for V and 15 bases for J; bases not matched to a gene: 5. The CDR3 sequence is CASSYDRAYF. The DNA for the CDR3 is TGTGCCAGCAGCTATGACAGGGCGTACTTC.